This T cell receptor beta chain was sequenced in a study of T cell repertoires in cytomegalovirus infection. Whole-study context: Public signatures in TCR beta pointed to CMV infection and matching HLA type.

This CDR3 has 17 residues. Germline CDR1 and CDR2: SGDLS and YYNGEE. The trim removed 3 bases at V and 4 bases at J, leaving 12 bases unmatched. Whole-study findings and limits: Using cumulative public TCR beta family frequency, the authors identified those who carried CMV together with the relevant HLA. The study found HLA-C-restricted CMV-specific TCR beta clonotypes dominating the ex vivo response.

TCRdb fed the reads into MiXCR, producing one record per CDR3 protein. In the table there are a few hundred thousand distinct CDR3 sequences, 8% to 9.5% of which are singletons. Concerning this clonotype itself: The antigen is not known.

Source material: PBMCs. V is TRBV9 and J is TRBJ2-3, with TRBD1 matching over 9 bases. The TCR comes from a human donor in good health (CMV status not recorded). Some clones in this sample may be carry-over from other donors' samples. DNA for the CDR3: TGTGCCAGCAGCGCAACCGGGACAGGGTATTCTCCAGATACGCAGTATTTT. It specifies CASSATGTGYSPDTQYF.